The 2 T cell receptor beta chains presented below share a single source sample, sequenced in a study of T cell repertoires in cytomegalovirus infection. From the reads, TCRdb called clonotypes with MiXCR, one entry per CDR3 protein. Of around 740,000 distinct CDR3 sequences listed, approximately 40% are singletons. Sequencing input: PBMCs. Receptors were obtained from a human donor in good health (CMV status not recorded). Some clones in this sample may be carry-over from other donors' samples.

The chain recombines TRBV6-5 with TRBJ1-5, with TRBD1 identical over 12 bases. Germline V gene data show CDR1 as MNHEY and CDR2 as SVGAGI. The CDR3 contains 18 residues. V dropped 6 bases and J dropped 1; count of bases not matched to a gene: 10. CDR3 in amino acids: CASSLKGTGGRSNQPQHF. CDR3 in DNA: TGTGCCAGCAGCCTAAAGGGGACAGGGGGCAGAAGCAATCAGCCCCAGCATTTT.

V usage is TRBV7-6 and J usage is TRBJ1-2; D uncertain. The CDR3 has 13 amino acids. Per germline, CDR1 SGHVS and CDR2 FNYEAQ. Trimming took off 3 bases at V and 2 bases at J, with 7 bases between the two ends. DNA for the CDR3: TGTGCCAGCAGCTTTTTTAGGAACTATGGCTACACCTTC. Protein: CASSFFRNYGYTF.